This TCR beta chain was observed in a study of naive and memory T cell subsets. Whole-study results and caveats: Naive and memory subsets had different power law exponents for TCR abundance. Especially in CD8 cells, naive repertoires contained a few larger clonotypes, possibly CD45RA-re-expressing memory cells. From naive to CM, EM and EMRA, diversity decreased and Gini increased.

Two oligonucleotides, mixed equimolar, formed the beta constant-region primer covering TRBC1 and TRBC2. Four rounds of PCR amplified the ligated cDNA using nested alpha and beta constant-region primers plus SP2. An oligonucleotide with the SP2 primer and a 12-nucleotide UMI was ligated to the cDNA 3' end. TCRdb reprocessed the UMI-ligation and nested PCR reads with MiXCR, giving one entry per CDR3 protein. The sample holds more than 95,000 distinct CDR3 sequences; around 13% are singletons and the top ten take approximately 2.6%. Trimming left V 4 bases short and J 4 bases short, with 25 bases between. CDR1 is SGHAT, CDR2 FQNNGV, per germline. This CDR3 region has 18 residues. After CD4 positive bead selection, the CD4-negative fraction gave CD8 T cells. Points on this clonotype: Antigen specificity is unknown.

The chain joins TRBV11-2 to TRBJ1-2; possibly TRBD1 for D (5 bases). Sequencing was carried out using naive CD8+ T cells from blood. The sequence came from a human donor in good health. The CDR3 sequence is CASSSDPGTPPGVYGYTF. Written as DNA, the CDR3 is TGTGCCAGCAGCTCAGATCCAGGGACTCCTCCCGGGGTCTATGGCTACACCTTC.